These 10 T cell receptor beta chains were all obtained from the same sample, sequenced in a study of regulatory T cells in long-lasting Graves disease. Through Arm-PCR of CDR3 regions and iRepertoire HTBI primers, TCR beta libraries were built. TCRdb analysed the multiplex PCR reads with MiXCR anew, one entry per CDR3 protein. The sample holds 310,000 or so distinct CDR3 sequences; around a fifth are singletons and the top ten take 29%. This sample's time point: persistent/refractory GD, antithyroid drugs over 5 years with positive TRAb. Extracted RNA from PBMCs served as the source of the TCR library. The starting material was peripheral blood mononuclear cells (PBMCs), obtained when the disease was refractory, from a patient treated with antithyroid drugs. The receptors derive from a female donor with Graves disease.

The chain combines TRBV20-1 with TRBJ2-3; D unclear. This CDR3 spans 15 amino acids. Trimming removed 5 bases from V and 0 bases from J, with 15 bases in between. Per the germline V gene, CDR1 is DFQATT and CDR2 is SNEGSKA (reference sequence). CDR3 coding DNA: TGCAGTGCTGAGAAGCTGAGCACTAGCACAGATACGCAGTATTTT. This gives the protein CSAEKLSTSTDTQYF.

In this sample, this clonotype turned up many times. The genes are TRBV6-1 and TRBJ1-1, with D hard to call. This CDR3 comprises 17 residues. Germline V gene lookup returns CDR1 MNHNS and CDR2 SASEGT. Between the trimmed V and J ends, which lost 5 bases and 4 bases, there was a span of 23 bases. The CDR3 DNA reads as TGTGCCAGCAGTCCGCGTGGAGGGCGCGGCCCACGCACTGAAGCTTTCTTT. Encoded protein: CASSPRGGRGPRTEAFF.

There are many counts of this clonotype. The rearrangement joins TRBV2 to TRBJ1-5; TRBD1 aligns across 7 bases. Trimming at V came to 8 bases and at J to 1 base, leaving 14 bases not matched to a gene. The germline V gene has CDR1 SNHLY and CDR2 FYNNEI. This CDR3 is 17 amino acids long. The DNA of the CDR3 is TGTGCCAGCGGATACTACCCACAGGGGTCAAGCAATCAGCCCCAGCATTTT. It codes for CASGYYPQGSSNQPQHF.

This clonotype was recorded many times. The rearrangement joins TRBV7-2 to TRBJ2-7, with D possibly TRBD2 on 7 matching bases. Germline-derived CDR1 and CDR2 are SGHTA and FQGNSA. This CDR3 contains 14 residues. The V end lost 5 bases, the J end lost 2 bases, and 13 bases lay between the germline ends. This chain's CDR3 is CASSRGTTAYEQYF. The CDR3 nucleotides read TGTGCCAGCAGCAGGGGGACTACAGCCTACGAGCAGTACTTC.

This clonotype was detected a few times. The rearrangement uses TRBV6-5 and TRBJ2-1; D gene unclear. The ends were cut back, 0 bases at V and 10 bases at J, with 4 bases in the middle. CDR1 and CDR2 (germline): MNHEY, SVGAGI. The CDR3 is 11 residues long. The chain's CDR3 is CASSYSVEQFF. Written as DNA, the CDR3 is TGTGCCAGCAGTTACTCGGTCGAGCAGTTCTTC.

The CDR3 loop reads CASSWDRRGAQYF. In nucleotides, the CDR3 is TGTGCCAGCAGCTGGGACAGGCGGGGAGCCCAGTACTTC. This sequence joins TRBV6-1 and TRBJ2-5, with TRBD1 identical over 8 bases. This CDR3 is 13 amino acids long. Germline values: CDR1 MNHNS, CDR2 SASEGT. Trimming cost V 6 bases and J 9 bases; bases outside gene matches: 9.

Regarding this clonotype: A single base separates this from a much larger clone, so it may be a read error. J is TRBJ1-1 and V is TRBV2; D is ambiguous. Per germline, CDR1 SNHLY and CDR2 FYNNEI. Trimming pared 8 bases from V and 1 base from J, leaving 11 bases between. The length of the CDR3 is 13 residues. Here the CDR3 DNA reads TGTGCCAGCGGCCAGCTTGCGAACACTGAAGCTTTCTTT. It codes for CASGQLANTEAFF.

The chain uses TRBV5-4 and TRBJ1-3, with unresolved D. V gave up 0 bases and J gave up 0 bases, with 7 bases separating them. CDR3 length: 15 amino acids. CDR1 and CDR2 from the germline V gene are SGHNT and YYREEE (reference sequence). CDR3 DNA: TGTGCCAGCAGCTTGGGTGCCTTCTCTGGAAACACCATATATTTT. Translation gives CASSLGAFSGNTIYF.

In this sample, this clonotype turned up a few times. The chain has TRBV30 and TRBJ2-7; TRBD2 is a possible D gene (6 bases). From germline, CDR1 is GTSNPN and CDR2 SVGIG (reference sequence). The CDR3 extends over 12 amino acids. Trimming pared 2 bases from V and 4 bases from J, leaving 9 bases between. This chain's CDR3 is CAWSRGTYEQYF. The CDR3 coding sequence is TGTGCCTGGAGTCGGGGGACTTACGAGCAGTACTTC.

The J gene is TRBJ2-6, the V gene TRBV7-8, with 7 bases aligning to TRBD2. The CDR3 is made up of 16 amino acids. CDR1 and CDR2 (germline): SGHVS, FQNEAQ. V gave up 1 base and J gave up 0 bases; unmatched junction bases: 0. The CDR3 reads CASSLGGGSGANVLTF. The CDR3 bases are TGTGCCAGCAGCTTAGGGGGGGGCTCTGGGGCCAACGTCCTGACTTTC.